This note documents a single T cell receptor beta chain sequence. The data originate from a study of identical twins. TCRdb re-analysed the 5' RACE reads in MiXCR, keeping a single row per CDR3 protein. This repertoire shows about 810,000 distinct CDR3 sequences, 10% to 15% found once; its top ten account for about 1.5%. Germline lookup yields CDR1 LGHDT and CDR2 YNNKEL (reference sequence). V gave up 2 bases and J gave up 9 bases, with 20 bases separating them. This CDR3 is 17 amino acids long. These data were also reused for a study on yellow fever vaccine responses in identical twins. That paper states: Twins reportedly mounted vaccine T cell responses that seemed partly convergent, partly personalized.

Material: PBMCs. The rearrangement links TRBV3-1 to TRBJ1-6; D gene uncertain. This clonotype was obtained from a woman under 30 in good health. The CDR3 is CASSQPSYGERVSPLHF. In DNA form, the CDR3 reads TGTGCCAGCAGCCAACCCTCTTATGGGGAACGGGTTTCACCCCTCCACTTT. The complete variable domain, with remaining parts taken from reference TRBV3-1 and TRBJ1-6, reads DTAVSQTPKYLVTQMGNDKSIKCEQNLGHDTMYWYKQDSKKFLKIMFSYNNKELIINETVPNRFSPKSPDKAHLNLHINSLELGDSAVYFCASSQPSYGERVSPLHFGNGTRLTVT.